The 10 T cell receptor beta chains reported below all come from one sample, sequenced in a study of T cell repertoires and HLA-DP antigens. TCRdb's table, derived via immunoSEQ multiplex PCR, lists solely in-frame clones and lacks some. The sample holds almost 90,000 clones, approximately 89% seen once. Their antigens are not known. Sample: CD4+ T cells from PBMCs. These receptors were taken from a middle-aged man in good health and CMV-seronegative.

V and J are TRBV5-1 and TRBJ2-1, with D unclear. This CDR3 is built from 12 residues. Germline loops: CDR1 SGHRS, CDR2 YFSETQ. V lost 3 bases to trimming and J lost 4 bases, with 5 bases between them. The CDR3 coding sequence is TGCGCCAGCAGCTCTAATTACAATGAGCAGTTCTTC. It yields the protein CASSSNYNEQFF.

This clone is a singleton in its sample. The chain has TRBV11-3 and TRBJ1-4; 12 bases match TRBD1. The germline V gene encodes CDR1 SGHNT and CDR2 YENEEA. V lost 4 bases, J lost 14 bases, and 14 bases stayed unmatched. This CDR3 comprises 16 residues. CDR3 sequence (DNA): TGTGCCAGCAGCTGGCACCGGGACAGGGGGCTTCGGGGGCTGTTTTTT. Translating gives CASSWHRDRGLRGLFF.

V usage is TRBV7-2 and J usage is TRBJ2-7; 9 bases are a match to TRBD1. With 5 bases clipped from V and 6 bases from J, the junction kept 11 bases outside the gene matches. This CDR3 comprises 15 residues. Germline V gene sequence: CDR1 SGHTA, CDR2 FQGNSA. The CDR3 sequence: CASSLNGQGLGEQYF. As DNA, the CDR3 is TGTGCCAGCAGCCTAAACGGACAGGGGTTGGGCGAGCAGTACTTC.

V usage is TRBV5-1 and J usage is TRBJ1-2, with 11 positions matching TRBD1. The CDR3 length is 14 residues. Germline V gene data show CDR1 as SGHRS and CDR2 as YFSETQ. V dropped 4 bases and J dropped 5; count of bases not matched to a gene: 4. CDR3 loop: CASSQGQGGYGYTF. The CDR3 DNA reads as TGCGCCAGCAGCCAGGGACAGGGGGGATATGGCTACACCTTC. The full variable domain, with the rest looked up from reference TRBV5-1 and TRBJ1-2, is KAGVTQTPRYLIKTRGQQVTLSCSPISGHRSVSWYQQTPGQGLQFLFEYFSETQRNKGNFPGRFSGRQFSNSRSEMNVSTLELGDSALYLCASSQGQGGYGYTFGSGTRLTVV.

V usage is TRBV29-1 and J usage is TRBJ2-3; 7 nucleotides agree with TRBD1. This CDR3 has 18 residues. V trimming: 4 bases; J trimming: 0 bases; junction bases outside the gene matches: 16. CDR1 SQVTM and CDR2 ANQGSEA come from the germline V gene. The CDR3 nucleotides read TGCAGCGTTGGGGCAGGGACAGTTTTTTTAACGAGCACAGATACGCAGTATTTT. This codes for CSVGAGTVFLTSTDTQYF.

The sample holds a few counts of this clone. The chain couples TRBV15 to TRBJ2-3; tentative D call: TRBD2 (5 bases). V was trimmed by 7 bases and J by 3 bases, leaving 11 bases between them. The germline gives CDR1 LNHNV, CDR2 YYDKDF (reference sequence). The CDR3 runs 13 residues. CDR3: CATNGVNTDTQYF. In DNA, the CDR3 is TGTGCCACCAACGGGGTTAATACAGATACGCAGTATTTT.

This clone was seen once. The chain couples TRBV7-6 to TRBJ2-7, with TRBD1 as a possible D gene (6 bases). V was shortened by 7 bases and J by 4 bases, with 17 bases between the two germline ends. Looked up from germline, CDR1 is SGHVS and CDR2 is FNYEAQ. This CDR3 is built from 14 residues. In DNA form, the CDR3 reads TGTGCCAGCACGGCCCTGGGACAAGATTACGAGCAGTACTTC. Its protein is CASTALGQDYEQYF.

J is TRBJ2-5 and V is TRBV28, with TRBD2 as a possible D gene (5 bases). Trimming took off 1 base at V and 2 bases at J, with 11 bases between the two ends. Germline loops: CDR1 MDHEN, CDR2 SYDVKM. This CDR3 region has 15 residues. CDR3 sequence (DNA): TGTGCCAGCAGTTTATCCCCTAGCACACAAGAGACCCAGTACTTC. This encodes CASSLSPSTQETQYF.

The V call is TRBV19, the J call TRBJ2-3; no clear D. The CDR3 has 14 amino acids. Trimming shortened V by 6 bases and J by 9 bases, and 19 bases separated the two germline ends. The germline V gene encodes CDR1 LNHDA and CDR2 SQIVND (reference sequence). The CDR3 nucleotides read TGTGCCAGTAGACCACTACGCGATGAAGAGACGCAGTATTTT. This codes for CASRPLRDEETQYF. Full variable domain (remainder filled in from reference TRBV19 and TRBJ2-3): DGGITQSPKYLFRKEGQNVTLSCEQNLNHDAMYWYRQDPGQGLRLIYYSQIVNDFQKGDIAEGYSVSREKKESFPLTVTSAQKNPTAFYLCASRPLRDEETQYFGPGTRLTVL.

The chain links TRBV18 to TRBJ2-5, with 9 bases aligning to TRBD1. V shed 5 bases and J 5 bases; nucleotides not matched to a gene: 6. The CDR3 extends over 14 amino acids. Germline CDR1 KGHSH, CDR2 LQKENI. CDR3 nucleotide sequence: TGTGCCAGCTCAACCTATACAGGGGGCGAGACCCAGTACTTC. Translation: CASSTYTGGETQYF.